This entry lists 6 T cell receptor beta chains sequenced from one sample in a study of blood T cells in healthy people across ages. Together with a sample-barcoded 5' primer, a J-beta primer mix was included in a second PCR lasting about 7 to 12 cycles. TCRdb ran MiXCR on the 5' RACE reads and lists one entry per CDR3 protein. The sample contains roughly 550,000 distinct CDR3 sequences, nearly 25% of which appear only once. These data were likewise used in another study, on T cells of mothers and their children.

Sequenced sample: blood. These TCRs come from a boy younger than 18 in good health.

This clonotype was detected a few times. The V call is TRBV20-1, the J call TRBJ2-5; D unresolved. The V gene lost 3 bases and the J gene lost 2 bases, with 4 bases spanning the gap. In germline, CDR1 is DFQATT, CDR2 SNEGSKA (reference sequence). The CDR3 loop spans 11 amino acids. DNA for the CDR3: TGCAGTGCTAGCCCTCAAGAGACCCAGTACTTC. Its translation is CSASPQETQYF.

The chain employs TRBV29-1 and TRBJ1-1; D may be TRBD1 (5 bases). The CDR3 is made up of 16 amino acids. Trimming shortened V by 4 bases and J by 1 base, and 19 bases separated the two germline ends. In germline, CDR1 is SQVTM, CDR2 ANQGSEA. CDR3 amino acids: CSVVLIATDKNTEAFF. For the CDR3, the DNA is TGCAGCGTTGTATTAATAGCGACGGACAAGAACACTGAAGCTTTCTTT.

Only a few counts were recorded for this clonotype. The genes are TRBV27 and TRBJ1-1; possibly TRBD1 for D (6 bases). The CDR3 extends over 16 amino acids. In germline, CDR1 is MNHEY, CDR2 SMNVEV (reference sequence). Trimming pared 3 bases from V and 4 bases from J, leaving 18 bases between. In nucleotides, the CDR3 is TGTGCCAGCAGTTTGGCAGGGGCGTCCCTGGGCACTGAAGCTTTCTTT. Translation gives CASSLAGASLGTEAFF.

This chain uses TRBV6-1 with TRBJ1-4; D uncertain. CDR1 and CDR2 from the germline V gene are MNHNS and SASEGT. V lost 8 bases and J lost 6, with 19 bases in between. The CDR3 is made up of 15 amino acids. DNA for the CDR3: TGTGCCAGCGGCCCTATAGGCCGGGCGGATGAAAAACTGTTTTTT. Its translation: CASGPIGRADEKLFF.

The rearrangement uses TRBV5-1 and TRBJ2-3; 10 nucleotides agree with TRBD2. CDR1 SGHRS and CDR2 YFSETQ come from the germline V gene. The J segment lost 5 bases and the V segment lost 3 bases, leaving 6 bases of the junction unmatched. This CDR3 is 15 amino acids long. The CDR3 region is CASSSSGRGGDTQYF. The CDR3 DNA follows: TGCGCCAGCAGCTCCAGCGGGAGGGGAGGAGATACGCAGTATTTT.

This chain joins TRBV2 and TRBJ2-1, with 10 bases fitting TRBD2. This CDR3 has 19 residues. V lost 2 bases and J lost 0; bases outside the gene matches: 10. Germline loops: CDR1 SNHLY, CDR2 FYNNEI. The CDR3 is CASSELAGEGVLSYNEQFF. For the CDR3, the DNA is TGTGCCAGCAGTGAACTAGCGGGAGAGGGGGTCCTCTCCTACAATGAGCAGTTCTTC.